These T cell receptor beta chains were read from a single sample in a study of blood T cell repertoires in COVID-19. The table came from immunoSEQ multiplex PCR; TCRdb's copy has only in-frame clones and leaves some out. The table has roughly 150,000 clones, about 88% seen once. The material sequenced was peripheral blood. The source is a human donor in a cohort sampled during active COVID-19. Each CDR3 is given with its conserved first and last residue. The D gene is left open where the match is weak. Clone sizes are given selectively: once, few, many, or a class where the clone is expanded.

>TRBJ1-1|-|TRBV6-5|-
TGTGCCAGCACAAAGTACAGGGAGAACACTGAAGCTTTCTTT
CASTKYRENTEAFF
>TRBJ1-5|TRBD1|TRBV28|-
TGTGCCAGCAGCCCTAGCAGGGGGCCTAATCAGCCCCAGCATTTT
CASSPSRGPNQPQHF
>TRBJ1-2|-|TRBV2|once
TGTGCCAGCAGTTTACAAACCAACCCGAGGTATGGCTACACCTTC
CASSLQTNPRYGYTF
>TRBJ1-1|-|TRBV23-1|-
TGCGCCAGCAGTCGCCAGGGGAGGGTCAATTTTTGTTACACTGAAGCTTTCTTT
CASSRQGRVNFCYTEAFF
>TRBJ2-5|TRBD1|TRBV5-6|-
TGTGCCAGCAGCTACCGGGACAGGGAGACCCAGTACTTC
CASSYRDRETQYF
>TRBJ2-1|TRBD2|TRBV27|-
TGTGCCAGCTGTTGTGGTCTAGCGGGAGTGGGGAATGAGCAGTTCTTC
CASCCGLAGVGNEQFF
>TRBJ1-2|TRBD1|TRBV2|-
TGTGCCAGCAGTGAAGGCCAGGGGGTGAGCTATGGCTACACCTTC
CASSEGQGVSYGYTF
>TRBJ2-3|TRBD2|TRBV14|-
TGTGCCAGCAGCTCTCACCCACCGGGCGGGGGTATAGATACGCAGTATTTT
CASSSHPPGGGIDTQYF
>TRBJ1-1|-|TRBV7-3|once
TGTGCCAGCAGCTTCTTCACAAACACTGAAGCTTTCTTT
CASSFFTNTEAFF
>TRBJ1-5|-|TRBV2|-
TGTGCCAGCAGATTTGACAGGAGTGGCAATCAGCCCCAGCATTTT
CASRFDRSGNQPQHF
>TRBJ2-3|TRBD1|TRBV7-8|-
TGTGCCAGCAGCTTACGGACAGGAAATACGCAGTATTTT
CASSLRTGNTQYF
>TRBJ2-7|TRBD2|TRBV11-2|-
TGTGCCAGCAGCCTTAGGCTAGCGGGAGCTAAGTGGTACTTC
CASSLRLAGAKWYF
>TRBJ2-2|-|TRBV5-1|-
TGCGCCAGCAGCTTGGAACAGAAGAACACCGGGGAGCTGTTTTTT
CASSLEQKNTGELFF
>TRBJ2-7|-|TRBV28|once
TGTGCCAGCCGACCAGGACTACAGATGGTCGCGGGTAACTACGAGCAGTACTTC
CASRPGLQMVAGNYEQYF
>TRBJ1-6|-|TRBV2|-
TGTGCCAGCAGTAGTGGGCAGCCGAGCTCCTATAATTCACCCCTCCACTTT
CASSSGQPSSYNSPLHF
>TRBJ2-1|-|TRBV15|-
TGTGCCACCAGCAGAGAGCGGCTGTACAATGAGCAGTTCTTC
CATSRERLYNEQFF
>TRBJ2-3|-|TRBV5-4|-
TGTGCCAGCAGCTTTCCCGCAACTAGGTCAGATACGCAGTATTTT
CASSFPATRSDTQYF
>TRBJ2-7|TRBD2|TRBV7-2|-
TGTGCCAGCAGCCCAAGAGGGTTCGGGAGGCCCGCCTACGAGCAGTACTTC
CASSPRGFGRPAYEQYF
>TRBJ1-2|-|TRBV6-5|-
TGTGCCAGCACCTTAGACCTTCGGGATGGCTACACCTTC
CASTLDLRDGYTF
>TRBJ1-4|TRBD1|TRBV28|-
TGTGCCAGCAGACGACAGGGGGCGGTGTGGGCAACTAATGAAAAACTGTTTTTT
CASRRQGAVWATNEKLFF
>TRBJ2-2|TRBD2|TRBV7-7|-
TGTGCTAGCAGCCGGACTTTTGGGGGGGACGGGGAGCTGTTTTTT
CASSRTFGGDGELFF
>TRBJ1-1|TRBD1|TRBV10-1|-
TGCGCCAGCAGTGGGACAGGGCCCACTGAAGCTTTCTTT
CASSGTGPTEAFF
>TRBJ2-7|TRBD1|TRBV14|-
TGTGCCAGCAGCCATAACAGGGGGAGCTTCGGCGAGCAGTACTTC
CASSHNRGSFGEQYF
>TRBJ2-7|-|TRBV5-5|-
TGTGCCAGCAGCTTGGGAGAAATCCCCTACGAGCAGTACTTC
CASSLGEIPYEQYF
>TRBJ2-5|-|TRBV2|once
TGTGCCAGCGGTAGTGTAACAGAGACCCAGTACTTC
CASGSVTETQYF
>TRBJ1-6|-|TRBV5-1|-
TGCGCCAGCAGCCCTAACAGGGATGGTCCCCTCCACTTT
CASSPNRDGPLHF
>TRBJ1-2|TRBD1|TRBV5-1|-
TGCGCCAGCAGCTTGGCCACAGGGGGCCGAGGCTACACCTTC
CASSLATGGRGYTF
>TRBJ2-5|TRBD1|TRBV5-1|-
TGCGCCAGCAGCCTGGACAGGGATGGAGAGACCCAGTACTTC
CASSLDRDGETQYF
>TRBJ1-1|TRBD1|TRBV5-6|-
TGTGCCAGCAGCTTTGGGGACAGGGTGAACACTGAAGCTTTCTTT
CASSFGDRVNTEAFF